The 28 T cell receptor beta chains presented below share a single source sample, sequenced in a study of T cells in localized non-small cell lung cancer. Assay used: immunoSEQ multiplex PCR; TCRdb lists only in-frame clones, some missing. In the table there are 3,500 to 4,500 clones, approximately 30% of which are singletons. Material: normal lung tissue next to the tumor, obtained before any cancer treatment. The source is a woman aged 35-75 years with stage I lung adenocarcinoma.

Judged by abundance, this clone is medium-sized (0.01 to 0.1%). The chain uses TRBV28 and TRBJ1-5; D is uncertain. Trimming took off 5 bases at V and 0 bases at J, with 14 bases between the two ends. The CDR3 is 16 amino acids. The germline CDR1 and CDR2 sequences are MDHEN and SYDVKM. The CDR3 DNA is TGTGCCAGCAGTCCTCTGGTCCGAGATAGCAATCAGCCCCAGCATTTT. It encodes CASSPLVRDSNQPQHF.

This clone was counted a few times. V gene TRBV6-8 combines with J gene TRBJ2-1; TRBD1 aligns across 7 bases. The germline gives CDR1 MNHGY, CDR2 SAAAGT. Trimming took 8 bases from V and 5 from J; bases not matched to a gene: 12. The CDR3 extends over 15 amino acids. The CDR3 loop is CASLGRDSRDNEQFF. CDR3 nucleotides: TGTGCCAGCTTGGGCCGGGACAGTCGCGACAATGAGCAGTTCTTC.

The chain employs TRBV19 and TRBJ1-5, with a tentative D call TRBD1 (6 bases). V lost 2 bases to trimming and J lost 2 bases, with 10 bases between them. Germline values: CDR1 LNHDA, CDR2 SQIVND (reference sequence). The CDR3 covers 15 residues. The CDR3 DNA is TGTGCCAGTAGTATAAGGGGGTCCCGCAATCAGCCCCAGCATTTT. It is translated as CASSIRGSRNQPQHF.

This clone was observed a handful of times. The V gene is TRBV19, the J gene TRBJ1-1; D is unclear. This CDR3 region has 13 residues. Between the trimmed V and J ends, which lost 3 bases and 5 bases, there was a span of 10 bases. From germline, CDR1 is LNHDA and CDR2 SQIVND (reference sequence). The CDR3 loop is CASSMGGKTEAFF. CDR3 DNA: TGTGCCAGTAGTATGGGTGGTAAGACTGAAGCTTTCTTT.

The rearrangement links TRBV30 to TRBJ2-7; TRBD1 or TRBD2 may be the D gene (5 bases each). CDR1 and CDR2 from the germline V gene are GTSNPN and SVGIG (reference sequence). The CDR3 loop spans 11 amino acids. Trimming shortened V by 7 bases and J by 4 bases, and 11 bases separated the two germline ends. The CDR3 region is CASGPSYEQYF. Here the CDR3 DNA reads TGTGCCTCGGGACCCTCTTACGAGCAGTACTTC.

This chain links TRBV18 with TRBJ1-5; D call uncertain. Trimming stripped 4 bases from V and 7 bases from J, with 14 bases between. The CDR3 extends over 14 amino acids. Germline V CDR1 and CDR2: KGHSH, LQKENI. The CDR3 nucleotides are TGTGCCAGCTCACGCCTAAGCGACAACCAGCCCCAGCATTTT. It yields the protein CASSRLSDNQPQHF.

This chain links TRBV18 with TRBJ2-1, with 10 bases lining up with TRBD2. Trimming at V came to 3 bases and at J to 6 bases, leaving 11 bases not matched to a gene. CDR1 and CDR2 from the germline V gene are KGHSH and LQKENI. This CDR3 is 17 amino acids long. CDR3: CASSPFQAGGPVNEQFF. The DNA for the CDR3 is TGTGCCAGCTCACCCTTTCAAGCGGGGGGGCCCGTCAATGAGCAGTTCTTC. Drawing the rest from reference TRBV18 and TRBJ2-1, the complete variable domain is NAGVMQNPRHLVRRRGQEARLRCSPMKGHSHVYWYRQLPEEGLKFMVYLQKENIIDESGMPKERFSAEFPKEGPSILRIQQVVRGDSAAYFCASSPFQAGGPVNEQFFGPGTRLTVL.

This chain links TRBV18 with TRBJ2-5; either TRBD1 or TRBD2 may supply D (5 bases each). Germline V CDR1 and CDR2: KGHSH, LQKENI. Trimming cost V 4 bases and J 0 bases, with 15 bases left between them. The CDR3 loop spans 16 amino acids. CDR3 in DNA: TGTGCCAGCTCACTACAACCGGGACGGGACCAAGAGACCCAGTACTTC. Translation: CASSLQPGRDQETQYF.

This clone was counted a single time. This chain joins TRBV18 and TRBJ2-3; D gene unclear. Germline V gene data show CDR1 as KGHSH and CDR2 as LQKENI. The CDR3 runs 12 residues. V lost 1 base and J lost 4, with 3 bases in between. The CDR3 region has the DNA TGTGCCAGCTCACCACTTGCAGATACGCAGTATTTT. Translating gives CASSPLADTQYF.

The chain combines TRBV6-8 with TRBJ1-1; 7 positions match TRBD1. The germline CDR1 and CDR2 sequences are MNHGY and SAAAGT. Trimming removed 6 bases from V and 5 bases from J; junction bases left unmatched: 12. The CDR3 contains 15 residues. This chain's CDR3 is CASRQRQGDGTEAFF. In nucleotides, the CDR3 is TGTGCCAGCAGACAAAGACAGGGAGACGGGACTGAAGCTTTCTTT.

This clone was seen more than once but under ten times. V is TRBV11-3 and J is TRBJ2-1, with TRBD2 matching over 9 bases. J was trimmed by 5 bases and V by 8 bases; bases with no gene match: 10. Germline V gives CDR1 SGHNT, CDR2 YENEEA. The length of the CDR3 is 15 residues. CDR3 protein: CASGVGTSRNNEQFF. In DNA form, the CDR3 reads TGTGCCAGCGGGGTGGGGACTAGCAGAAACAATGAGCAGTTCTTC.

This clone was recorded a few times. V is TRBV11-3 and J is TRBJ1-1; a possible D gene is TRBD1 (5 bases). Trimming cost V 7 bases and J 1 base, with 19 bases left between them. The V gene's germline CDR1 is SGHNT and CDR2 YENEEA. The CDR3 totals 16 residues. CDR3 sequence reads: CASIIIGTPANTEAFF. The CDR3 nucleotides read TGTGCCAGCATCATTATAGGGACTCCGGCGAACACTGAAGCTTTCTTT. Full variable domain (outside the CDR3, taken from reference TRBV11-3 and TRBJ1-1): EAGVVQSPRYKIIEKKQPVAFWCNPISGHNTLYWYLQNLGQGPELLIRYENEEAVDDSQLPKDRFSAERLKGVDSTLKIQPAELGDSAVYLCASIIIGTPANTEAFFGQGTRLTVV.

This clone is labeled as medium-sized. J is TRBJ1-1 and V is TRBV6-8; a possible D gene is TRBD1 (6 bases). Germline assignment: CDR1 MNHGY and CDR2 SAAAGT. Trimming left V 10 bases short and J 1 base short, with 19 bases between. This CDR3 spans 15 amino acids. For the CDR3, the DNA is TGTGCCACCTTCGGTCGGGGGGCCGGGAACACTGAAGCTTTCTTT. Translation gives CATFGRGAGNTEAFF.

This clone was counted only a few times. The chain has TRBV6-8 and TRBJ2-3, with D perhaps TRBD2 (5 bases). Trimming took off 6 bases at V and 0 bases at J, with 13 bases between the two ends. The CDR3 is 15 amino acids. Germline CDR1 is MNHGY and CDR2 is SAAAGT. Written as DNA, the CDR3 is TGTGCCAGCAGCTCCTTTGAGCGGAGCACAGATACGCAGTATTTT. It translates to CASSSFERSTDTQYF.

This clone was detected a few times. The chain joins TRBV6-8 to TRBJ1-2; maybe TRBD1 (6 bases). Germline V gives CDR1 MNHGY, CDR2 SAAAGT. The CDR3 is 13 amino acids. V was shortened by 6 bases and J by 4 bases, with 12 bases between the two germline ends. CDR3 sequence: CASRPDSIYGYTF. As DNA, the CDR3 is TGTGCCAGCAGGCCGGACAGCATCTATGGCTACACCTTC.

V and J are TRBV7-5 and TRBJ1-1. TRBV7-5 is flagged as a pseudogene. This CDR3 has 15 residues. The CDR3 reads CASSYADGLNTEAFF. CDR3 in DNA: TGTGCCAGCAGTTACGCGGACGGCTTGAACACTGAAGCTTTCTTT.

The J gene is TRBJ2-7, the V gene TRBV30; no clear D. The CDR3 is made up of 15 amino acids. V lost 0 bases to trimming and J lost 2 bases, with 14 bases between them. The V gene's germline CDR1 is GTSNPN and CDR2 SVGIG (reference sequence). CDR3 nucleotide sequence: TGTGCCTGGAGTGTCGACGGCTCGGTAACCTACGAGCAGTACTTC. This codes for CAWSVDGSVTYEQYF.

The sample holds a few counts of this clone. The CDR3 DNA reads TGTGCCAGTACAGGGGGAGCTTACGCAACTAATGAAAAACTGTTTTTT. Protein: CASTGGAYATNEKLFF. This chain connects TRBV19 to TRBJ1-4; TRBD1 matches at 7 bases. Germline values: CDR1 LNHDA, CDR2 SQIVND (reference sequence). V shed 7 bases, J shed 0 bases, and the junction held 8 bases outside the gene matches. The CDR3 is 16 amino acids.

V gene TRBV30 combines with J gene TRBJ2-7, with TRBD2 matching over 10 bases. V gave up 5 bases and J gave up 9 bases; unmatched junction bases: 10. The CDR3 contains 13 residues. Germline values: CDR1 GTSNPN, CDR2 SVGIG (reference sequence). CDR3 region: CAWGGTASGGQYF. In nucleotides, the CDR3 is TGTGCCTGGGGAGGAACGGCTAGCGGGGGGCAGTACTTC.

The chain links TRBV29-1 to TRBJ2-3; the D gene is possibly TRBD2 (6 bases). This CDR3 contains 14 residues. V lost 3 bases and J lost 4, with 14 bases in between. Germline V gives CDR1 SQVTM, CDR2 ANQGSEA. The CDR3 region has the DNA TGCAGCGTTGAGTTCCTAGCGTGGGCAGATACGCAGTATTTT. Translating gives CSVEFLAWADTQYF.

The V call is TRBV6-8, the J call TRBJ2-3, with D uncertain. The V end lost 5 bases, the J end lost 2 bases, and 17 bases lay between the germline ends. The germline gives CDR1 MNHGY, CDR2 SAAAGT. This CDR3 is built from 16 residues. CDR3 in DNA: TGTGCCAGCAGTCATCAGCTCACCCTCCTCACAGATACGCAGTATTTT. Translating gives CASSHQLTLLTDTQYF.

This clone was counted only a few times. The J gene is TRBJ1-3, the V gene TRBV6-8; D may be TRBD1 (5 bases). Germline CDR1 and CDR2: MNHGY and SAAAGT. The CDR3 covers 14 residues. V lost 5 bases to trimming and J lost 4 bases, with 12 bases between them. The CDR3 nucleotides are TGTGCCAGCAGTAAGGGGTTAAAGGGAAACACCATATATTTT. Translated, it gives CASSKGLKGNTIYF.

This clone is classed as medium-sized. Different DNA sequences within this sample yield the same CDR3. The chain has TRBV14 and TRBJ1-1, with unresolved D. V was pared by 4 bases and J by 0 bases, with 6 bases between. Germline-derived CDR1 and CDR2 are SGHDN and FVKESK. There are 13 residues in the CDR3. This CDR3 is CASSPTVNTEAFF. The CDR3 DNA follows: TGTGCCAGCAGCCCGACTGTGAACACTGAAGCTTTCTTT. The whole variable domain, remainder taken from reference TRBV14 and TRBJ1-1, is EAGVTQFPSHSVIEKGQTVTLRCDPISGHDNLYWYRRVMGKEIKFLLHFVKESKQDESGMPNNRFLAERTGGTYSTLKVQPAELEDSGVYFCASSPTVNTEAFFGQGTRLTVV.

V and J are TRBV19 and TRBJ1-2; no clear D gene. Trimming removed 2 bases at V and 4 bases at J, with 20 bases between. The germline V gene has CDR1 LNHDA and CDR2 SQIVND (reference sequence). The CDR3 runs 17 residues. Here the CDR3 DNA reads TGTGCCAGTAGTATAAACGTCCTGCGGCGGAGCTCCTATGGCTACACCTTC. It is translated as CASSINVLRRSSYGYTF.

The rearrangement links TRBV19 to TRBJ2-1, with 7 bases lining up with TRBD2. Looked up from germline, CDR1 is LNHDA and CDR2 is SQIVND (reference sequence). Trimming took 4 bases from V and 9 from J; bases not matched to a gene: 6. The CDR3 is 13 amino acids. The CDR3 loop reads CASSTGLVSEQFF. CDR3 nucleotide sequence: TGTGCCAGTAGTACCGGACTAGTTAGTGAGCAGTTCTTC. Combining the CDR3 with reference TRBV19 and TRBJ2-1 gives the whole variable domain DGGITQSPKYLFRKEGQNVTLSCEQNLNHDAMYWYRQDPGQGLRLIYYSQIVNDFQKGDIAEGYSVSREKKESFPLTVTSAQKNPTAFYLCASSTGLVSEQFFGPGTRLTVL.

This chain uses TRBV19 with TRBJ1-5; D gene unclear. Trimming removed 7 bases at V and 1 base at J, with 11 bases between. The germline CDR1 and CDR2 sequences are LNHDA and SQIVND (reference sequence). The CDR3 spans 14 residues. The CDR3 protein is CASNRARSNQPQHF. The DNA for the CDR3 is TGTGCCAGTAATAGGGCTCGGAGCAATCAGCCCCAGCATTTT.

CDR3: CASSENREVFTF. CDR3 sequence (DNA): TGTGCCAGCAGTGAAAATCGCGAGGTTTTCACCTTC. V gene TRBV2 combines with J gene TRBJ1-2; D is unresolved. Germline CDR1 reads SNHLY; CDR2 reads FYNNEI. This CDR3 has 12 amino acids. Trimming shortened V by 2 bases and J by 13 bases, and 14 bases separated the two germline ends.

Within the sample, this clone is large. V and J are TRBV18 and TRBJ1-1; D may be TRBD1 (5 bases). The CDR3 totals 13 residues. Trimming left V 3 bases short and J 0 bases short, with 5 bases between. Per germline, CDR1 KGHSH and CDR2 LQKENI. In DNA, the CDR3 is TGTGCCAGCTCACCGGGGCTGAACACTGAAGCTTTCTTT. It encodes CASSPGLNTEAFF. Full variable domain (rest looked up from reference TRBV18 and TRBJ1-1): NAGVMQNPRHLVRRRGQEARLRCSPMKGHSHVYWYRQLPEEGLKFMVYLQKENIIDESGMPKERFSAEFPKEGPSILRIQQVVRGDSAAYFCASSPGLNTEAFFGQGTRLTVV.